The TCR beta chain described here comes from a study of blood T cells in healthy people across ages. The use of a sample-barcoded 5' primer and a J-beta primer mix characterized a second PCR of 7 to 11 cycles. Individual samples furnished no less than 2.5 million CDR3-containing paired-end reads apiece. TCRdb recomputed calls from the 5' RACE reads with MiXCR, one row per CDR3 protein. The sample lists about 1.4 million distinct CDR3 sequences, roughly 64% occurring once. This clonotype was seen once. Its antigen is not known. The germline V and J ends were trimmed by 0 bases and 4 bases, with 14 bases remaining between them. The CDR3 totals 15 residues. Germline CDR1 and CDR2: DFQATT and SNEGSKA (reference sequence). Broader study findings: Among long-lived donors, naive CD4+ cells were more numerous and diversity higher than in aged donors.

The source material was blood. The sequence was collected from a man between 18 and 29 years old in good health. This sequence joins TRBV20-1 and TRBJ2-3, with a weak D call TRBD2 (6 bases). CDR3: CSARDSGWGADTQYF. Here the CDR3 DNA reads TGCAGTGCTAGAGACTCGGGATGGGGGGCAGATACGCAGTATTTT.